This T cell receptor (beta chain) was found in a study of Ad26.COV2.S vaccination and SARS-CoV-2 variants (dated by TCRdb to 2020 to 2023). About the full investigation: Vaccine-arm donors were drawn from COV1001, a multicentre, randomized, double-blind, placebo-controlled phase I-IIa trial of Ad26.COV2.S in healthy adults. Trial participants were randomized into five groups of five: low-dose or high-dose Ad26.COV2.S given once or twice, or placebo on both occasions. TCRbeta repertoire sequencing was used to assess the specificity and breadth of SARS-CoV-2-reactive T cell receptors after Ad26.COV2.S vaccination. Ad26.COV2.S was administered intramuscularly at a dose of 5x10^10 or 1x10^11 viral particles, either as one shot or as two shots given 56 days apart. The TCR-sequenced set comprised roughly 30 samples: some 20 Ad26.COV2.S vaccine recipients, 5 placebo recipients and 8 SARS-CoV-2 convalescent individuals. Blinding of investigators to trial group allocation was maintained during experiments and outcome assessment.

Broad study findings and their caveats: Ad26.COV2.S recipients had higher spike-specific TCR breadth than placebo recipients (P = 0.0014). The authors noted that total T cell responses may have been underestimated by the TCR breadth and depth analyses. Comparing responses between vaccine doses or regimens was not something the study was powered to do. Non-spike TCR breadth was comparable between vaccine and placebo recipients, consistent with the vaccine containing only spike. Substantial breadth of spike-specific CD8+ and CD4+ T cell responses was reported after vaccination.

What this sample's treatment or condition label stands for: approximately 18 received Ad26.COV2.S at low or high dose, single or two shots; 5 received placebo; per-sample allocation not given. For vaccine and placebo recipients, repertoires were sequenced using samples collected on day 63 after the first injection. Cohort 1b enrolled roughly 25 adults aged 18-55 years at a single site in Boston, USA, between 29 July and 7 August 2020. Ad26.COV2.S consisted of a replication-incompetent adenovirus type 26 vector by which a prefusion-stabilized SARS-CoV-2 spike protein from the original Wuhan strain was expressed. About this clone itself: Its antigen specificity is not known. No much larger clone is present one base from it, and per-base qualities are unavailable.

Measured from the cysteine to the phenylalanine, the CDR3 is 17 residues long. Only the CDR3 DNA is retained, 51 bases long and in frame from the first base. CDR1 and CDR2, looked up from the germline V gene, are SGHVS and FQNEAQ. Trimming removed 4 bases from V and 4 bases from J, leaving 17 bases between the germline ends. The immunoSEQ Assay was used to sequence TCRbeta CDR3 regions. After extraction, genomic DNA underwent amplification by bias-controlled multiplex PCR, followed by high-throughput sequencing. Per the source publication's procedure: To quantify the absolute abundance of every unique TCRbeta CDR3 region, sequences were collapsed and filtered. T cell fraction was estimated by normalizing TCRbeta template counts to usable DNA, which was measured by amplifying reference genes present in all nucleated cells. Repertoire TCRs were annotated as SARS-CoV-2-specific by exact matching of V gene, CDR3 amino acid sequence and J gene to a known reactive TCR set. The reference SARS-CoV-2 TCR set was derived from MIRA and filtered for enrichment in COVID-19-positive ImmuneCODE repertoires, a step that removed public or cross-reactive TCRs. Using the MIRA antigens, annotated TCRs were further analysed by specific ORF or by position within an ORF. Depth was the summed frequency of annotated unique rearrangements, while breadth was defined as annotated unique rearrangements over total unique productive rearrangements. Group comparisons of TCR breadth used two-sided Wilcoxon rank-sum tests. TCRdb took over this immuneACCESS table, retaining in-frame rearrangements with V and J assigned. Such tables are incomplete; in checked studies, under half of the missing clones stem from an unresolved V gene, and the remainder is unexplained. That table gives V, J and clone size, and the DNA gave D and trimming. The sample table contains 300,000 to 350,000 clones; only one count was recorded for 86% of them. Roughly 1.9% of the sample belongs to the ten largest clones.

The starting material was peripheral blood, obtained in a trial of Ad26.COV2.S vaccine versus placebo. This chain joins TRBV7-8 to TRBJ2-6; the D gene is unclear. The receptor's source is a person between 18 and 65 years old who received the Ad26.COV2.S COVID-19 vaccine or a placebo. The nucleotide sequence is given as TGTGCCAGCAGCTCTGACGGCTCTAGATCCGGGGCCAACGTCCTGACTTTC. Its translation reads: CASSSDGSRSGANVLTF.